These 29 T cell receptor beta chains were sequenced from one sample in a study of monozygotic twins with inflammatory bowel disease. From the 5' RACE reads, TCRdb lists one entry per CDR3 protein and no DNA. Recorded here are approximately 45,000 distinct CDR3 sequences; the top ten clones represent roughly 4.8%. The sequencing sample was made of blood. These receptors all come from a human donor with ulcerative colitis or Crohn's disease, or a healthy co-twin of an affected twin (not recorded which).

The chain couples TRBV10-2 to TRBJ1-6. In germline, CDR1 is WSHSY, CDR2 SAAADI. This CDR3 has 13 amino acids. CDR3 residues: CASTDLNNSPLHF.

The rearrangement joins TRBV5-1 to TRBJ2-3; the TCRdb D gene call, TRBD2, has no DNA to confirm it. This CDR3 is built from 16 residues. Looked up from germline, CDR1 is SGHRS and CDR2 is YFSETQ. The CDR3 region is CASSPGLAGAADTQYF.

This chain joins TRBV12-3 or TRBV12-4 and TRBJ1-2; TCRdb's assignment of TRBD1 cannot be checked, as there is no DNA. The CDR3 is 15 amino acids. CDR3 region: CASRPSGQGAQGYTF.

This chain uses TRBV12-3 or TRBV12-4 with TRBJ1-1. This CDR3 comprises 13 residues. This CDR3 reads CASSLAGNTEAFF.

V gene TRBV6-2 or TRBV6-3 combines with J gene TRBJ2-2; with no DNA, the TCRdb D assignment of TRBD1 cannot be verified. Per germline, CDR1 MNHEY and CDR2 SVGEGT. This CDR3 comprises 15 residues. This chain's CDR3 is CASSLTGENTGELFF.

The rearrangement uses TRBV28 and TRBJ2-7; TCRdb proposes TRBD1, but this gene call is untestable without DNA. CDR3 size: 16 residues. CDR1 and CDR2 (germline): MDHEN, SYDVKM. The CDR3 here is CASSLRDRQATYEQYF.

J is TRBJ2-2 and V is TRBV2; the TCRdb call, TRBD1, lacks DNA for checking. Per germline, CDR1 SNHLY and CDR2 FYNNEI. The CDR3 runs 17 residues. The CDR3 loop is CASKGGTGQANTGELFF.

The chain combines TRBV29-1 with TRBJ2-5; TCRdb picks TRBD1, but there is no DNA to check that call. This CDR3 comprises 15 residues. Germline V lookup: CDR1 SQVTM, CDR2 ANQGSEA. The CDR3 sequence is CSVEARDRVWETQYF.

The rearrangement uses TRBV7-9 and TRBJ2-4. CDR3 size: 14 residues. Germline V gene sequence: CDR1 SEHNR, CDR2 FQNEAQ (reference sequence). CDR3 in amino acids: CASSSGEIKNIQYF.

This chain joins TRBV4-1 and TRBJ1-2; TCRdb gives TRBD1 as the D gene, but with no DNA this cannot be confirmed. Germline assignment: CDR1 MGHRA and CDR2 YSYEKL. The length of the CDR3 is 13 residues. CDR3 in amino acids: CASSGDGRYGYTF.

The chain recombines TRBV20-1 with TRBJ2-4; as DNA is missing, the TRBD2 call by TCRdb cannot be tested. The CDR3 is 13 amino acids. CDR1 is DFQATT, CDR2 SNEGSKA, per germline (reference sequence). The CDR3 loop is CSAREATSGMAFF.

The V and J genes are TRBV30 and TRBJ2-5; TCRdb lists TRBD1, though no DNA is available to test this call. Germline CDR1 is GTSNPN and CDR2 is SVGIG (reference sequence). The CDR3 is made up of 15 amino acids. The CDR3 loop reads CAWSVQGAQGETQYF.

The chain has TRBV28 and TRBJ1-1. The CDR3 consists of 15 residues. CDR1 and CDR2 from the germline V gene are MDHEN and SYDVKM. The CDR3 sequence: CASSFMGGGGAEAFF.

J is TRBJ1-5 and V is TRBV6-2 or TRBV6-3. Germline CDR1 reads MNHEY; CDR2 reads SVGEGT. The CDR3 consists of 15 residues. The CDR3 sequence: CASSYSFGNNQPQHF.

This sequence joins TRBV12-3 or TRBV12-4 and TRBJ2-2; TCRdb gives TRBD1 as the D gene, but with no DNA this cannot be confirmed. This CDR3 comprises 14 residues. This chain's CDR3 is CASSWQGQTGELFF.

The chain carries TRBV30 and TRBJ2-1; TCRdb's assignment of TRBD2 cannot be checked, as there is no DNA. The CDR3 loop spans 12 amino acids. From germline, CDR1 is GTSNPN and CDR2 SVGIG (reference sequence). The CDR3 spells CAWLAGGNEQFF.

This sequence joins TRBV12-3 or TRBV12-4 and TRBJ1-1; TCRdb outputs TRBD1, but without DNA this stays unchecked. CDR3 length equals 15 residues. This CDR3 reads CASSPRQGGNTEAFF.

The rearrangement uses TRBV7-9 and TRBJ1-1; TCRdb indicates TRBD1, and absent DNA this call remains unverified. The CDR3 has 14 residues. The germline CDR1 and CDR2 sequences are SEHNR and FQNEAQ (reference sequence). The CDR3 reads CASSSRQGGKEAFF.

The rearrangement links TRBV27 to TRBJ1-3; TCRdb designates TRBD1, a call that cannot be tested without DNA. This CDR3 spans 13 amino acids. CDR1 is MNHEY, CDR2 SMNVEV, per germline (reference sequence). The CDR3 sequence: CASAGTAGNTIYF.

This clonotype ranks as medium-sized in terms of frequency. The chain is built from TRBV25-1 and TRBJ2-2. The CDR3 is made up of 12 amino acids. Germline CDR1 MGHDK, CDR2 SYGVNS. The CDR3 sequence is CASSVGTGELFF.

The chain carries TRBV20-1 and TRBJ2-1; TCRdb's D gene call, TRBD1, goes unchecked for lack of DNA. This CDR3 comprises 15 residues. Germline V gives CDR1 DFQATT, CDR2 SNEGSKA (reference sequence). The CDR3 here is CSARPGTGPYNEQFF.

The rearrangement uses TRBV9 and TRBJ2-3. The CDR3 consists of 12 residues. Germline V lookup: CDR1 SGDLS, CDR2 YYNGEE. CDR3 protein: CASSVGTDTQYF.

V gene TRBV27 combines with J gene TRBJ2-7; TCRdb names TRBD2, which stays unverified in the absence of DNA. CDR1 is MNHEY, CDR2 SMNVEV, per germline (reference sequence). The CDR3 extends over 18 amino acids. The CDR3 here is CASSLKGVWGLADYEQYF.

The gene calls are TRBV29-1 and TRBJ1-6. Germline V gene sequence: CDR1 SQVTM, CDR2 ANQGSEA. This CDR3 has 13 amino acids. The CDR3 region is CSVEDGVGSPLHF.

V and J are TRBV5-6 and TRBJ2-7; TCRdb reports TRBD2, a call that lacks DNA to check it against. Looked up from germline, CDR1 is SGHDT and CDR2 is YYEEEE. The CDR3 length is 14 residues. CDR3 region: CASLTSGSSYEQYF.

V gene TRBV5-1 combines with J gene TRBJ1-2. This CDR3 comprises 16 residues. Germline assignment: CDR1 SGHRS and CDR2 YFSETQ. CDR3 protein: CASSLGYNIEVWGYTF.

The chain has TRBV28 and TRBJ2-6; TCRdb calls TRBD2, which cannot be checked without DNA. Germline V gene lookup returns CDR1 MDHEN and CDR2 SYDVKM. The CDR3 length is 15 residues. The CDR3 sequence is CASSRRWSGANVLTF.

The gene calls are TRBV10-2 and TRBJ2-1; TCRdb designates TRBD1, a call that cannot be tested without DNA. The CDR3 spans 14 residues. Germline values: CDR1 WSHSY, CDR2 SAAADI. CDR3 loop: CASSDRGGYNEQFF.

The gene calls are TRBV5-1 and TRBJ2-5; TCRdb proposes TRBD2, but this gene call is untestable without DNA. Per the germline V gene, CDR1 is SGHRS and CDR2 is YFSETQ. The CDR3 spans 13 residues. CDR3 loop: CASSWGPQETQYF.